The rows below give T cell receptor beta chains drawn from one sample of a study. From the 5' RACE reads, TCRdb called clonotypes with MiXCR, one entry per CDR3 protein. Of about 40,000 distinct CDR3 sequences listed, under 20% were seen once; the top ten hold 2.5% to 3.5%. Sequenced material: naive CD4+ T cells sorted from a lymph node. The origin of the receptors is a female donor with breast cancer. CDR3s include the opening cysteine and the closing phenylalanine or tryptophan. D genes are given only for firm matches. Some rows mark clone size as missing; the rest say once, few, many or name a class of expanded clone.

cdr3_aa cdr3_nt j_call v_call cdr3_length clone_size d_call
CSVSPGQGSNEQYF TGCAGCGTATCCCCGGGACAGGGTTCCAACGAGCAGTACTTC TRBJ2-7 TRBV29-1 14 medium-sized TRBD1
CASSPEKTGGNNSPLHF TGTGCCAGCAGCCCGGAAAAAACAGGGGGCAATAATTCACCCCTCCACTTT TRBJ1-6 TRBV7-9 17 medium-sized TRBD1
CASSLDAGREQFF TGTGCCAGCAGCTTAGACGCCGGACGTGAGCAGTTCTTC TRBJ2-1 TRBV7-2 13 NA NA
CASSSSGSSYNEQFF TGTGCCAGCAGTTCTAGCGGGAGCTCCTACAATGAGCAGTTCTTC TRBJ2-1 TRBV28 15 few TRBD2
CASSYSKSTESDTQYF TGTGCCAGCAGTTACTCGAAGTCCACAGAGTCAGATACGCAGTATTTT TRBJ2-3 TRBV6-5 16 NA NA
CSAAHQETQYF TGCAGTGCTGCCCACCAAGAGACCCAGTACTTC TRBJ2-5 TRBV20-1 11 many NA
CSARPDRVTKNIQYF TGCAGTGCTAGACCGGACAGGGTAACCAAAAACATTCAGTACTTC TRBJ2-4 TRBV20-1 15 many TRBD1
CASSQAGSNTGELFF TGTGCTAGCAGCCAGGCGGGCTCGAACACCGGGGAGCTGTTTTTT TRBJ2-2 TRBV7-7 15 many NA
CASSLIQGTDTQYF TGTGCCAGCAGCTTAATACAGGGCACAGATACGCAGTATTTT TRBJ2-3 TRBV7-3 14 few NA
CATSDSDRRGGPQHF TGTGCCACCAGTGACTCGGACAGGAGGGGGGGGCCCCAGCATTTT TRBJ1-5 TRBV24-1 15 NA TRBD1
CGSSLVRTRGEKLFF TGTGGCAGCAGCTTAGTCCGGACAAGAGGGGAAAAACTGTTTTTT TRBJ1-4 TRBV7-2 15 NA NA
CASSLERTGDNYGDTF TGCGCCAGCAGCCTAGAACGGACAGGGGACAACTATGGCGACACCTTC TRBJ1-2 TRBV5-1 16 NA TRBD1
CASNLAGVSTGELFF TGTGCCAGCAATTTAGCGGGAGTAAGCACCGGGGAGCTGTTTTTT TRBJ2-2 TRBV12-3/TRBV12-4 15 NA TRBD2
CATSAGGLEDYGYTF TGTGCCACCAGTGCGGGGGGGCTAGAGGACTATGGCTACACCTTC TRBJ1-2 TRBV24-1 15 many NA
CASGAVGGYGYTF TGTGCCAGCGGCGCCGTCGGGGGCTATGGCTACACCTTC TRBJ1-2 TRBV5-4 13 few NA
CASSPSGLQETQYF TGTGCCAGCAGTCCAAGCGGGCTTCAAGAGACCCAGTACTTC TRBJ2-5 TRBV12-3/TRBV12-4 14 NA NA
CASSLDSGDGTGVGYTF TGTGCCAGCAGCTTAGATTCAGGGGACGGGACAGGGGTCGGCTACACCTTC TRBJ1-2 TRBV11-3 17 few TRBD1
CASSFGGITGELFF TGTGCCAGCAGCTTCGGGGGTATCACCGGGGAGCTGTTTTTT TRBJ2-2 TRBV7-2 14 NA NA